The entry that follows covers one TCR beta chain sequence. The data originate from a study of T cell changes during pregnancy in multiple sclerosis. Germline values: CDR1 SGHTA, CDR2 FQGTGA. Trimming cost V 5 bases and J 5 bases; bases outside gene matches: 11. CDR3 length equals 15 residues. The assay was immunoSEQ multiplex PCR, and TCRdb's table has in-frame clones only and misses some. The sample shows around 110,000 clones, about 89% of them seen only once. The TCR sequence derives from a female donor with multiple sclerosis, enrolled in a pregnancy study. This specimen was peripheral blood, taken before pregnancy. This chain connects TRBV7-3 to TRBJ2-7, with TRBD1 matching 8 bases. CDR3 sequence (DNA): TGTGCCAGCAGCCCGACTCCGACAGGGGTCAACGAGCAGTACTTC. Protein: CASSPTPTGVNEQYF.